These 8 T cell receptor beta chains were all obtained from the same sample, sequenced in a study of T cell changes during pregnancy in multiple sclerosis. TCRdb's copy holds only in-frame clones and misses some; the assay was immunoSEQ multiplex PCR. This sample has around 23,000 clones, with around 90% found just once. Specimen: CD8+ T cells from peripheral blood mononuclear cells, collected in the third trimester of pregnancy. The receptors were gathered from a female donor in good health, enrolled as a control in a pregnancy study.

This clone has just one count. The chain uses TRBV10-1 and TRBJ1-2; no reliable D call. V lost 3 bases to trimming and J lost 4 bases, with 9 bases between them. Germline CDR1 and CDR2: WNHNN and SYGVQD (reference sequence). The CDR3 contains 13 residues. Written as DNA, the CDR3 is TGCGCCAGCAGTGAAGAGGGCTTCTATGGCTACACCTTC. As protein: CASSEEGFYGYTF.

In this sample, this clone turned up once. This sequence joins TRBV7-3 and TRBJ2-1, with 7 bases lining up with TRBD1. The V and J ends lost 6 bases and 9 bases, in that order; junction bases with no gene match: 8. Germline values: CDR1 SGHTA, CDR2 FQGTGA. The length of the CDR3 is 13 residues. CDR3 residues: CASSFGTAGEQFF. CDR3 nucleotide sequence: TGTGCCAGCAGTTTCGGGACAGCAGGTGAGCAGTTCTTC.

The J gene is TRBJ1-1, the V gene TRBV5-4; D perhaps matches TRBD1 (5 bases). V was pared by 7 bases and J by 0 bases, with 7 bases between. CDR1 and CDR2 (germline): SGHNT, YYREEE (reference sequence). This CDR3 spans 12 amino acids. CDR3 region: CASGGVNTEAFF. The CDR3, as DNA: TGTGCCAGCGGGGGGGTGAACACTGAAGCTTTCTTT.

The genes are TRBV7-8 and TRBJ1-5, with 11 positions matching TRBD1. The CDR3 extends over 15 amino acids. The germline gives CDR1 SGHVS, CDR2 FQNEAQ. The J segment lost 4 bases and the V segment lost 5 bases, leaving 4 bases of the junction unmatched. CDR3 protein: CASSDGQGANQPQHF. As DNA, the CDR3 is TGTGCCAGCAGCGACGGACAGGGGGCGAATCAGCCCCAGCATTTT.

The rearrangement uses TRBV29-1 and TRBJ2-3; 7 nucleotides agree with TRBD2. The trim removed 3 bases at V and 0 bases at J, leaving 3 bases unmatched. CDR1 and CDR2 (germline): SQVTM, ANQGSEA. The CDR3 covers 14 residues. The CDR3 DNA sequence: TGCAGCGTTGACGCGGGGGTCAGCACAGATACGCAGTATTTT. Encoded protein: CSVDAGVSTDTQYF.

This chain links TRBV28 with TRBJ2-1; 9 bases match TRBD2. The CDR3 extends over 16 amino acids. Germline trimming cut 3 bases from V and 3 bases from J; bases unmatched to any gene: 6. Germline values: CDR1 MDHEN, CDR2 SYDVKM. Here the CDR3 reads CASSFGGRDFYNEQFF. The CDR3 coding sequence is TGTGCCAGCAGTTTTGGCGGGAGGGATTTCTACAATGAGCAGTTCTTC.

Written as DNA, the CDR3 is TGTGCCAGCGGACCCTCCGGGGGGTCTGGGGCCAACGTCCTGACTTTC. Translating gives CASGPSGGSGANVLTF. V and J are TRBV6-4 and TRBJ2-6, with TRBD2 matching over 7 bases. Germline trimming cut 8 bases from V and 1 base from J; bases unmatched to any gene: 8. This CDR3 comprises 16 residues. The germline gives CDR1 MRHNA, CDR2 SNTAGT.

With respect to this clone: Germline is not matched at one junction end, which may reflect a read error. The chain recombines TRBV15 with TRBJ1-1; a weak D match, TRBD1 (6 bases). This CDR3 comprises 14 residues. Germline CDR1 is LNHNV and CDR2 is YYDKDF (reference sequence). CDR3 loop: CATSTLDGDTEAFF. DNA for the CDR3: TGTGCCACCAGCACATTAGACGGGGACACCGAAGCTTTCTTT.